The 12 T cell receptor beta chains below come from one sample, sequenced in a study of cytomegalovirus exposure and HLA in healthy donors. Researchers ran the PCR with 60 Vbeta and 13 Jbeta primers. TCRdb's copy holds only in-frame clones and misses some; the assay was immunoSEQ multiplex PCR. In the table there are 160,000 or so clones, over 65% of which are singletons. The specimen sequenced was PBMCs. These TCRs come from a man aged 60-69 years in good health and CMV-seronegative.

This clone turned up a few times. This chain uses TRBV19 with TRBJ1-4; TRBD1 might be the D (6 bases). This CDR3 is built from 16 residues. Germline CDR1 and CDR2: LNHDA and SQIVND (reference sequence). V was shortened by 2 bases and J by 8 bases, with 18 bases between the two germline ends. CDR3 sequence (DNA): TGTGCCAGTAGTATAAGAAGAGACAGGCTTAGCGAAAAACTGTTTTTT. This codes for CASSIRRDRLSEKLFF.

CDR3 protein: CASSLGLAGRVQYF. In DNA form, the CDR3 reads TGTGCCAGCAGCTTAGGACTAGCGGGGCGCGTGCAGTATTTT. The chain combines TRBV7-2 with TRBJ2-3; TRBD2 matches 11 bases. V shed 1 base and J 11 bases; nucleotides not matched to a gene: 5. The CDR3 totals 14 residues. The germline CDR1 and CDR2 sequences are SGHTA and FQGNSA.

This clone was seen more than once but under ten times. The V and J genes are TRBV29-1 and TRBJ2-3; TRBD2 aligns across 7 bases. Looked up from germline, CDR1 is SQVTM and CDR2 is ANQGSEA. This CDR3 is built from 14 residues. V lost 4 bases to trimming and J lost 0 bases; unmatched junction nucleotides: 4. The DNA of the CDR3 is TGCAGCGTTGCCGACGGGGGGAGCACAGATACGCAGTATTTT. Its protein is CSVADGGSTDTQYF.

The chain combines TRBV29-1 with TRBJ2-2; no clear D. The V gene's germline CDR1 is SQVTM and CDR2 ANQGSEA. The CDR3 spans 12 residues. Trimming took 1 base from V and 5 from J, leaving 5 bases between them. In DNA, the CDR3 is TGCAGCGTTGAAGTACAGACCGGGGAGCTGTTTTTT. The encoded protein is CSVEVQTGELFF.

This clone has a single count. The CDR3 reads CASSGSWDSPSYEQYF. The CDR3 DNA is TGTGCCAGCAGCGGTTCGTGGGACAGCCCTTCCTACGAGCAGTACTTC. This chain joins TRBV9 and TRBJ2-7; 7 bases agree with TRBD1. The CDR3 totals 16 residues. Germline values: CDR1 SGDLS, CDR2 YYNGEE. Trimming took 3 bases from V and 1 from J; bases not matched to a gene: 10.

This chain links TRBV5-4 with TRBJ2-5, with D tentatively TRBD1 (6 bases). Germline V gene sequence: CDR1 SGHNT, CDR2 YYREEE (reference sequence). The CDR3 covers 13 residues. V was cut by 0 bases and J by 9 bases, with 12 bases left in between. The CDR3: CASSLDPGDSQYF. Written as DNA, the CDR3 is TGTGCCAGCAGCTTGGATCCAGGGGATTCCCAGTACTTC.

This clone was found a few times. The genes are TRBV18 and TRBJ2-7; no reliable D call. In germline, CDR1 is KGHSH, CDR2 LQKENI. Trimming left V 6 bases short and J 2 bases short, with 17 bases between. The CDR3 is 15 amino acids. The CDR3 protein is CASSEYRSTAYEQYF. Here the CDR3 DNA reads TGTGCCAGCTCGGAATACCGCTCTACAGCCTACGAGCAGTACTTC.

J is TRBJ2-2 and V is TRBV6-1; no definite D call. The V and J ends lost 4 bases and 3 bases respectively, with 12 bases between them. The germline V gene has CDR1 MNHNS and CDR2 SASEGT. The CDR3 has 15 amino acids. CDR3 coding DNA: TGTGCCAGCAGTGCTGGCCCCGGGTACACCGGGGAGCTGTTTTTT. Translated: CASSAGPGYTGELFF.

This clone was seen a few times. The chain joins TRBV5-4 to TRBJ2-1, with 8 bases aligning to TRBD1. V gave up 3 bases and J gave up 4 bases; unmatched junction bases: 6. CDR1 is SGHNT, CDR2 YYREEE, per germline (reference sequence). CDR3 length: 15 residues. The DNA of the CDR3 is TGTGCCAGCAGCTCGGGACAGGACCAATACAATGAGCAGTTCTTC. Encoded protein: CASSSGQDQYNEQFF.

This clone came up once. This sequence joins TRBV30 and TRBJ1-2, with 8 positions matching TRBD1. The CDR3 runs 13 residues. The V and J ends lost 4 bases and 3 bases, in that order; junction bases with no gene match: 4. Germline CDR1 GTSNPN, CDR2 SVGIG (reference sequence). CDR3 sequence: CAWTQDRDYGYTF. The DNA for the CDR3 is TGTGCCTGGACCCAGGACAGGGACTATGGCTACACCTTC.

This CDR3 reads CASSPRGQLTGELFF. CDR3 in DNA: TGCGCCAGCAGCCCGAGGGGGCAACTCACCGGGGAGCTGTTTTTT. The V gene is TRBV4-1, the J gene TRBJ2-2, with 7 bases fitting TRBD1. CDR3 length: 15 residues. Trimming removed 4 bases from V and 4 bases from J; junction bases left unmatched: 6. Germline lookup yields CDR1 MGHRA and CDR2 YSYEKL.

J is TRBJ1-1 and V is TRBV27, with 9 bases lining up with TRBD1. The CDR3 spans 16 residues. Unmatched junction bases numbered 7, after V lost 5 bases and J lost 0 bases. Germline V gene lookup returns CDR1 MNHEY and CDR2 SMNVEV (reference sequence). CDR3 nucleotides: TGTGCCAGCAGTCCACTACAGGGGGCTGTGAACACTGAAGCTTTCTTT. Its translation: CASSPLQGAVNTEAFF.